The 20 T cell receptor beta chains in this list originate from one sample, sequenced in a study of T cells in Graves' hyperthyroidism and ophthalmopathy. Amplified TCR beta CDR3 regions came from RNA transcripts. HTBI primers were used for first-round RT-PCR of the TCR CDR3. TCRdb analysed the multiplex PCR reads with MiXCR anew, one entry per CDR3 protein. The data show 500,000 to 550,000 distinct CDR3 sequences, under 25% seen once. The specimen was blood. The receptor set was obtained from a man between 18 and 35 years old with Graves' hyperthyroidism.

This clonotype has a count of ten or more. The rearrangement joins TRBV27 to TRBJ1-2, with D possibly being TRBD1 (5 bases). V dropped 5 bases and J dropped 4 bases, with 17 bases sitting between them. Germline V lookup: CDR1 MNHEY, CDR2 SMNVEV (reference sequence). The CDR3 runs 15 residues. The CDR3 sequence is CASSPSEGESYGYTF. The CDR3 bases are TGTGCCAGCAGTCCCTCAGAAGGGGAGAGCTATGGCTACACCTTC.

This clonotype was counted many times. The chain links TRBV19 to TRBJ1-2, with 9 bases lining up with TRBD1. The germline CDR1 and CDR2 sequences are LNHDA and SQIVND (reference sequence). The CDR3 spans 15 residues. V was clipped by 6 bases and J by 1 base; unmatched bases: 6. This CDR3 reads CASRPTGGNNYGYTF. As DNA, the CDR3 is TGTGCCAGTAGGCCGACAGGGGGAAATAACTATGGCTACACCTTC.

This clonotype has at least ten counts. CDR3 amino acids: CSVLPRFQETQYF. The CDR3 nucleotides are TGCAGTGTCCTACCCCGGTTCCAAGAGACCCAGTACTTC. This chain connects TRBV20-1 to TRBJ2-5; no firm D call. The CDR3 spans 13 residues. V shed 7 bases and J shed 1 base, with 13 bases lying between them. Germline values: CDR1 DFQATT, CDR2 SNEGSKA (reference sequence).

This clonotype came up many times. This chain links TRBV6-4 with TRBJ2-6, with a tentative D call TRBD1 (5 bases). Germline CDR1 MRHNA, CDR2 SNTAGT. V was cut by 7 bases and J by 2 bases, with 18 bases left in between. The CDR3 runs to 17 residues. The CDR3 sequence is CASTFRLGPTGANVLTF. The CDR3 coding sequence is TGTGCCAGCACCTTCCGCCTGGGGCCTACTGGGGCCAACGTCCTGACTTTC.

This clonotype was counted at least ten times. The V call is TRBV28, the J call TRBJ1-5; D not certain. The CDR3 covers 11 residues. Deletions cut 6 bases from V and 5 bases from J, with 5 bases between. CDR1 MDHEN and CDR2 SYDVKM come from the germline V gene. As DNA, the CDR3 is TGTGCCAGCAGCACCGATCAGCCCCAGCATTTT. This codes for CASSTDQPQHF.

This clonotype was found a few times. J is TRBJ2-4 and V is TRBV20-1, with TRBD2 identical over 8 bases. This CDR3 spans 14 amino acids. CDR1 and CDR2 from the germline V gene are DFQATT and SNEGSKA (reference sequence). V shed 6 bases and J 8 bases; nucleotides not matched to a gene: 12. The CDR3 DNA reads as TGCAGTGCCCTCGGGGGGGCAGGTGGAGACATTCAGTACTTC. It encodes CSALGGAGGDIQYF.

In its sample, this clonotype was seen many times. The chain employs TRBV2 and TRBJ1-5; 7 positions match TRBD1. The ends lost 3 bases at V and 0 bases at J; junction bases unmatched: 2. The germline V gene encodes CDR1 SNHLY and CDR2 FYNNEI. The CDR3 is 15 amino acids. Here the CDR3 DNA reads TGTGCCAGCAGTGAGGGACAGCTTAGCAATCAGCCCCAGCATTTT. The encoded protein is CASSEGQLSNQPQHF.

Written as DNA, the CDR3 is TGTGCCAGCAATCAAGGGCCAGGGGAGACCCAGTACTTC. It yields the protein CASNQGPGETQYF. This sequence joins TRBV2 and TRBJ2-5; possibly TRBD1 for D (5 bases). The CDR3 extends over 13 amino acids. Germline loops: CDR1 SNHLY, CDR2 FYNNEI. With 7 bases removed from V and 5 bases from J, the gap between germline ends came to 14 bases.

The chain recombines TRBV2 with TRBJ1-2, with TRBD1 matching over 9 bases. The ends lost 7 bases at V and 7 bases at J; junction bases unmatched: 7. Germline V gene lookup returns CDR1 SNHLY and CDR2 FYNNEI. The length of the CDR3 is 13 residues. Here the CDR3 reads CASILQGAVGYTF. CDR3 bases: TGTGCCAGCATCCTACAGGGGGCGGTTGGCTACACCTTC.

This clonotype was picked up many times. The chain joins TRBV28 to TRBJ1-2; D perhaps matches TRBD1 (6 bases). Germline loops: CDR1 MDHEN, CDR2 SYDVKM. The V end was cut by 3 bases, the J end by 8 bases, with 10 bases between. This CDR3 has 12 residues. Here the CDR3 reads CASSLEGVGYTF. CDR3 in DNA: TGTGCCAGCAGTTTGGAGGGGGTCGGCTACACCTTC.

This chain connects TRBV3-1 to TRBJ2-5, with TRBD2 matching 8 bases. Trimming at V came to 4 bases and at J to 5 bases, leaving 9 bases not matched to a gene. Germline-derived CDR1 and CDR2 are LGHDT and YNNKEL (reference sequence). The CDR3 covers 15 residues. This CDR3 is CASSLRGGLRETQYF. CDR3 DNA: TGTGCCAGCAGCCTCCGGGGGGGCCTCCGGGAGACCCAGTACTTC.

Many counts were recorded for this clonotype. This chain joins TRBV7-2 and TRBJ1-2; D unclear. This CDR3 is 14 amino acids long. The germline V gene encodes CDR1 SGHTA and CDR2 FQGNSA. Trimming cost V 0 bases and J 3 bases, with 8 bases left between them. As DNA, the CDR3 is TGTGCCAGCAGCTTAGCCGGCAGTTACTATGGCTACACCTTC. Translated, it gives CASSLAGSYYGYTF.

This clonotype showed up just a few times. The J gene is TRBJ1-2, the V gene TRBV7-2; D remains ambiguous. Looked up from germline, CDR1 is SGHTA and CDR2 is FQGNSA. With 3 bases removed from V and 2 bases from J, the gap between germline ends came to 16 bases. This CDR3 region has 16 residues. This CDR3 is CASSLRLGALNYGYTF. CDR3 DNA sequence: TGTGCCAGCAGCTTGCGGCTAGGTGCGCTGAACTATGGCTACACCTTC.

This clonotype was recorded many times. The CDR3 protein is CASSYSGQVDEAFF. Here the CDR3 DNA reads TGTGCCAGCAGTTACTCGGGACAGGTGGATGAAGCTTTCTTT. V is TRBV6-5 and J is TRBJ1-1; 8 bases fit TRBD1. This CDR3 spans 14 amino acids. Germline V CDR1 and CDR2: MNHEY, SVGAGI. The V gene end was trimmed by 0 bases and the J gene end by 7 bases; junction bases not matched to a gene: 4.

This clonotype was observed a handful of times. The chain uses TRBV4-1 and TRBJ1-1; D possibly corresponds to TRBD1 (5 bases). This CDR3 has 17 amino acids. V lost 0 bases and J 4 bases, leaving 18 bases between the germline ends. The germline CDR1 and CDR2 sequences are MGHRA and YSYEKL. CDR3 in amino acids: CASSQDSGGSKGTEAFF. The CDR3, as DNA: TGCGCCAGCAGCCAAGATTCCGGGGGGAGCAAAGGCACTGAAGCTTTCTTT.

This clonotype was seen ten or more times. The chain couples TRBV6-5 to TRBJ1-1, with D possibly TRBD1 on 5 matching bases. Trimming stripped 9 bases from V and 2 bases from J, with 13 bases between. The CDR3 totals 13 residues. Germline assignment: CDR1 MNHEY and CDR2 SVGAGI. CDR3 region: CASEGTANTEAFF. The CDR3 DNA reads as TGTGCCAGTGAAGGGACGGCCAACACTGAAGCTTTCTTT.

The chain carries TRBV11-1 and TRBJ1-6; 9 bases match TRBD1. V was pared by 3 bases and J by 7 bases, with 7 bases of the junction left unmatched. The CDR3 has 16 amino acids. CDR1 and CDR2 (germline): SGHAT, FQDESV (reference sequence). CDR3 region: CASSFTGGFPNSPLHF. CDR3 bases: TGTGCCAGCAGCTTCACAGGGGGCTTCCCCAATTCACCCCTCCACTTT.

This clonotype was seen repeatedly, ten times or more. The J gene is TRBJ1-1, the V gene TRBV6-5; D unresolved. Between the trimmed V and J ends, which lost 8 bases and 4 bases, there was a span of 20 bases. The CDR3 sequence is 15 residues long. CDR1 is MNHEY and CDR2 is SVGAGI in the germline V gene. The CDR3 protein is CASSTLGPGSTEAFF. Here the CDR3 DNA reads TGTGCCAGCTCAACCCTGGGCCCGGGGAGCACTGAAGCTTTCTTT.

The gene calls are TRBV19 and TRBJ1-3; D may be TRBD1 (5 bases). The CDR3 has 16 amino acids. Germline CDR1 LNHDA, CDR2 SQIVND (reference sequence). V lost 4 bases and J lost 0, with 13 bases in between. CDR3 region: CASSTPGRHSGNTIYF. The CDR3 DNA reads as TGTGCCAGTAGTACTCCGGGGCGGCACTCTGGAAACACCATATATTTT.

In its sample, this clonotype was seen a few times. This chain links TRBV20-1 with TRBJ2-7, with D possibly being TRBD1 (5 bases). V gave up 4 bases and J gave up 6 bases, with 13 bases separating them. Germline V lookup: CDR1 DFQATT, CDR2 SNEGSKA (reference sequence). The CDR3 has 12 amino acids. The CDR3 loop reads CSAIRGPGEQYF. In DNA form, the CDR3 reads TGCAGTGCTATTAGGGGTCCCGGCGAGCAGTACTTC.